This is a list of T cell receptor beta chains from one sample in a study of cytomegalovirus exposure and HLA in healthy donors. The method was immunoSEQ multiplex PCR; TCRdb's version includes in-frame clones alone and lacks a portion of them. The sample lists some 100,000 clones, around 84% seen once, with 0.9% to 1.5% in the top ten. The specimen was PBMCs. The origin of the receptors is a woman in her late teens or twenties in good health and CMV-seronegative. CDR3s include the opening cysteine and the closing phenylalanine or tryptophan. The D gene is left open where the match is weak. Where a row states a size, it is once, few, many or the class of an expanded clone; other rows omit it.

>-|17|TRBD2|TRBV4-3|TRBJ2-3
CASSQEGVAGETDTQYF
TGCGCCAGCAGCCAAGAAGGAGTAGCGGGAGAAACAGATACGCAGTATTTT
>-|17|TRBD1|TRBV11-1|TRBJ2-6
CASSLDLTGVGANVLTF
TGTGCCAGCAGCTTAGACCTGACAGGGGTCGGGGCCAACGTCCTGACTTTC
>-|15|TRBD1|TRBV15|TRBJ2-6
CATGQGAAGANVLTF
TGTGCCACCGGACAGGGGGCAGCAGGGGCCAACGTCCTGACTTTC
>few|16|-|TRBV18|TRBJ1-3
CASSFPTGVSGNTIYF
TGTGCCAGCTCATTTCCGACAGGAGTCTCTGGAAACACCATATATTTT
>-|14|TRBD1|TRBV5-5|TRBJ1-6
CASSYDRGSSPLHF
TGTGCCAGCAGCTATGACAGGGGAAGTTCACCCCTCCACTTT
>-|15|TRBD1|TRBV6-6|TRBJ1-4
CASSSNRGTNEKLFF
TGTGCCAGCAGCTCCAACAGGGGCACTAATGAAAAACTGTTTTTT
>-|15|TRBD1|TRBV28|TRBJ2-1
CASRGQGFSYNEQFF
TGTGCCAGCAGGGGACAGGGCTTTTCCTACAATGAGCAGTTCTTC
>once|16|-|TRBV7-8|TRBJ1-5
CASSLGGGVRSQPQHF
TGTGCCAGCAGCTTAGGCGGAGGGGTCCGGAGTCAGCCCCAGCATTTT
>-|19|TRBD1|TRBV5-1|TRBJ2-7
CASTLGGGQGLVGRDEQYF
TGCGCCAGCACCCTAGGGGGGGGACAGGGCTTGGTAGGTCGGGACGAGCAGTACTTC
>-|15|TRBD2|TRBV18|TRBJ2-1
CASSGSSGYYNEQFF
TGTGCCAGCTCGGGATCTAGCGGGTATTACAATGAGCAGTTCTTC
>-|14|TRBD1|TRBV6-5|TRBJ1-1
CASRLTGLGTEAFF
TGTGCCAGCAGATTGACAGGGTTGGGGACTGAAGCTTTCTTT
>-|19|-|TRBV7-9|TRBJ2-7
CASSPGGQGGFGRSYEQYF
TGTGCCAGCAGCCCCGGGGGTCAGGGGGGATTCGGCAGATCCTACGAGCAGTACTTC
>-|14|TRBD1|TRBV5-4|TRBJ2-7
CASSWDRGFYEQYF
TGTGCCAGCAGCTGGGACAGGGGTTTTTACGAGCAGTACTTC
>-|13|-|TRBV18|TRBJ1-1
CASSPSSNTEAFF
TGTGCCAGCTCACCAAGCTCGAACACTGAAGCTTTCTTT
>-|13|TRBD1|TRBV19|TRBJ2-7
CASGQGFSYEQYF
TGTGCCAGCGGACAGGGATTCTCCTACGAGCAGTACTTC
>once|12|-|TRBV28|TRBJ2-7
CASSQGPYEQYF
TGTGCCAGCAGTCAGGGCCCTTACGAGCAGTACTTC
>-|16|TRBD2|TRBV2|TRBJ2-5
CASSEHRAGGDETQYF
TGTGCCAGCAGTGAACATCGAGCGGGAGGGGACGAGACCCAGTACTTC
>few|13|-|TRBV6-5|TRBJ1-1
CATRRDLNTEAFF
TGTGCCACCCGTAGAGATCTGAACACTGAAGCTTTCTTT
>-|14|-|TRBV7-9|TRBJ1-2
CASSLAQMNYGYTF
TGTGCCAGCAGCTTAGCACAGATGAACTATGGCTACACCTTC
>-|15|TRBD1|TRBV6-1|TRBJ1-5
CASTLMIGGGQPQHF
TGTGCCAGCACTCTAATGATAGGGGGCGGTCAGCCCCAGCATTTT
>-|13|TRBD1|TRBV2|TRBJ1-2
CATWTGGFYGYTF
TGTGCCACCTGGACAGGGGGCTTCTATGGCTACACCTTC
>few|13|-|TRBV6-5|TRBJ2-1
CASSRLQGNEQFF
TGTGCCAGCAGTAGACTGCAGGGCAATGAGCAGTTCTTC
>-|15|-|TRBV6-5|TRBJ2-3
CASSRGGQGTDTQYF
TGTGCCAGCAGTAGGGGGGGCCAAGGCACAGATACGCAGTATTTT
>-|11|-|TRBV30|TRBJ1-1
CAWSRDTEAFF
TGTGCCTGGAGCAGGGACACTGAAGCTTTCTTT
>-|19|TRBD1|TRBV15|TRBJ2-1
CATSRDDRVLGNWYNEQFF
TGTGCCACCAGCAGAGATGACAGGGTTTTGGGGAACTGGTACAATGAGCAGTTCTTC